This is a list of T cell receptor beta chains from one sample in a study of monozygotic twins with inflammatory bowel disease. TCRdb re-analyzed the 5' RACE reads; it lists each CDR3 protein once, without DNA. This sample's clone table lists some 210,000 distinct CDR3 sequences. Sequences were obtained from blood. These receptors were collected from a human donor with ulcerative colitis or Crohn's disease, or a healthy co-twin of an affected twin (not recorded which). Each CDR3 is given with its conserved first and last residue.

TRBJ2-1	TRBV9	CASSVGPAGAYNEQFF
TRBJ2-2	TRBV5-1	CASSLLQWAGELFF
TRBJ1-1	TRBV20-1	CSASDGGRANTEAFF
TRBJ2-3	TRBV7-8	CASSSQPGADTQYF
TRBJ2-6	TRBV5-1	CASSLSPISSGANVLTF
TRBJ2-1	TRBV7-3	CASSPLGGPTYNEQFF
TRBJ2-5	TRBV15	CASGTGEGTQYF
TRBJ2-2	TRBV28	CASSTTRGRNTGELFF
TRBJ1-1	TRBV25-1	CASSEGFEAFF
TRBJ1-2	TRBV6-5	CASSYSRDNVYGYTF
TRBJ2-7	TRBV7-2	CASRRGQGMYEQYF
TRBJ2-5	TRBV3-1	CASSQDLGETQYF
TRBJ1-1	TRBV5-1	CASSVETGMNTEAFF
TRBJ2-6	TRBV6-1	CASSPEGFSGANVLTF
TRBJ2-7	TRBV5-4	CASSLGLANTYEQYF
TRBJ2-7	TRBV5-1	CASSFGPQGYEQYF
TRBJ2-5	TRBV12-5	CASGLVKTQYF
TRBJ1-1	TRBV20-1	CSASRTDGTEAFF
TRBJ1-6	TRBV5-1	CASSLGDRTYNSPLHF
TRBJ2-1	TRBV20-1	CSATKEYNEQFF
TRBJ2-7	TRBV20-1	CSARTGTGTAEQYF
TRBJ2-7	TRBV20-1	CSAASGTSRQYF
TRBJ2-5	TRBV7-2	CASSSGLIQETQYF
TRBJ2-7	TRBV12-2	CASRLRDYGTRGGYEQYF
TRBJ2-3	TRBV7-2	CASTWSGGEDTQYF
TRBJ2-3	TRBV7-9	CASSRWTSGGFTDTQYF
TRBJ2-3	TRBV7-6	CASSLTVVGGTDTQYF
TRBJ1-6	TRBV27	CASSPRDRDNSPLHF
TRBJ2-7	TRBV5-1	CASRMEIIYEQYF
TRBJ2-5	TRBV5-1	CASSFGSTSGGPQETQYF
TRBJ2-5	TRBV27	CASKRRIQETQYF
TRBJ2-6	TRBV18	CASSSDSGANVLTF
TRBJ2-5	TRBV20-1	CSELGQSQETQYF
TRBJ2-7	TRBV7-9	CASSLAFYEQYF
TRBJ2-7	TRBV12-3/TRBV12-4	CASSLGAEGEQYF
TRBJ1-2	TRBV5-1	CASSLAGGRNYGYTF
TRBJ1-4	TRBV5-1	CASSFSGVREKLFF